This section outlines one T cell receptor (beta chain) sequence together with its context. Its specificity is unknown. Profiling relied on immunoSEQ multiplex PCR, and the TCRdb table lists in-frame clones only, not all of them. The sample includes tens of thousands of clones, around four fifths of them seen just once. The sample is drawn from a study of radiotherapy plus CTLA-4 blockade in lung cancer. The V end lost 4 bases, the J end lost 4 bases, and 23 bases lay between the germline ends. The CDR3 extends over 17 amino acids. Germline CDR1 is SGDLS and CDR2 is YYNGEE. General observations from the study: Radiotherapy plus ipilimumab was followed by expansion in blood of tumor-derived TCR clones. The authors reported that early blood T cell clone dynamics, with interferon-beta, best predicted response.

CTLA-4 blockade with ipilimumab, together with focal radiation, was given to patients with chemo-refractory metastatic non-small-cell lung cancer. Sequenced material: peripheral blood, taken from a patient treated with radiotherapy plus ipilimumab. The chain has TRBV9 and TRBJ2-5, with D possibly being TRBD1 or TRBD2 (5 bases each). The TCR sequence derives from a human donor with non-small cell lung cancer who had stable disease on radiotherapy plus ipilimumab. The CDR3 DNA reads TGTGCCAGCAGCCAGCGTCCCGGGACCAGCGCCTTAGAGACCCAGTACTTC. Translation: CASSQRPGTSALETQYF.